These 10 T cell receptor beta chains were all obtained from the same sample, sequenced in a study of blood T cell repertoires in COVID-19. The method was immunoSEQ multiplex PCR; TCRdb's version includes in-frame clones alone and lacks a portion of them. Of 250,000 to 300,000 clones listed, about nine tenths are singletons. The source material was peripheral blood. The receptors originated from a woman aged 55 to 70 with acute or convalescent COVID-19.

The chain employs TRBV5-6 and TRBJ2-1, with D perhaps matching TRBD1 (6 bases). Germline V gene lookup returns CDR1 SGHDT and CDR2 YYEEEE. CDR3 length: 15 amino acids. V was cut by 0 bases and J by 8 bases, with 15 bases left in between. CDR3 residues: CASSLVGAQGYEQFF. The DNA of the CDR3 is TGTGCCAGCAGCTTGGTGGGGGCCCAGGGCTATGAGCAGTTCTTC.

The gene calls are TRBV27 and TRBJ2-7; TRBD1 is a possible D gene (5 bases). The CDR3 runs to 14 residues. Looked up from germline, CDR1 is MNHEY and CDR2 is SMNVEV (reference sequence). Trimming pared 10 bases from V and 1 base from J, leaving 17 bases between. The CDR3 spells CATLGHRNSYEQYF. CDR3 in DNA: TGTGCCACCCTGGGGCACCGGAATTCCTACGAGCAGTACTTC.

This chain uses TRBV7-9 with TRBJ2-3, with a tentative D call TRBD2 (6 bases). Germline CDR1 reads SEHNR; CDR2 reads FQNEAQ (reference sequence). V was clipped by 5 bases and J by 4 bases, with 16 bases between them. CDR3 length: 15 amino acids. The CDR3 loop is CASSPGGFRADTQYF. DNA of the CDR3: TGTGCCAGCAGCCCCGGGGGATTCCGGGCAGATACGCAGTATTTT.

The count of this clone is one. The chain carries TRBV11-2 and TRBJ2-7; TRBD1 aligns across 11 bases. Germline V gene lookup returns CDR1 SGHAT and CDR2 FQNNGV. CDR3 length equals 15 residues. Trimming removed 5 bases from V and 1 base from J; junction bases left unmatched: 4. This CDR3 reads CASSPGTGGSYEQYF. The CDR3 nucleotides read TGTGCCAGCAGCCCCGGGACAGGGGGATCCTACGAGCAGTACTTC.

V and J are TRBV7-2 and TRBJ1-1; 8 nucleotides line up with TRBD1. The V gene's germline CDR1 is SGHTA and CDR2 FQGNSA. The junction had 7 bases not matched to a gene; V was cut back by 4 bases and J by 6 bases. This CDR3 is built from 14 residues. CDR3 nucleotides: TGTGCCAGCAGCTCACGCCGACAGGGGTCTGAAGCTTTCTTT. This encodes CASSSRRQGSEAFF.

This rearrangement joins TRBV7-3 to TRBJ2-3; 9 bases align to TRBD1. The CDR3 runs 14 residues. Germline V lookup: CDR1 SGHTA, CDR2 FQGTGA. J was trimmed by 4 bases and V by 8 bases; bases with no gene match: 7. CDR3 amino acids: CASGFTGGPDTQYF. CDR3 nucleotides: TGTGCCAGCGGATTCACAGGGGGCCCAGATACGCAGTATTTT.

The CDR3 here is CASSSPGQGRDSYGYTF. The CDR3 region has the DNA TGTGCCAGTAGTTCGCCGGGACAGGGTCGTGATAGCTATGGCTACACCTTC. The chain is built from TRBV19 and TRBJ1-2; 9 bases map to TRBD1. The germline gives CDR1 LNHDA, CDR2 SQIVND (reference sequence). CDR3 size: 17 residues. V was clipped by 5 bases and J by 4 bases; unmatched bases: 14.

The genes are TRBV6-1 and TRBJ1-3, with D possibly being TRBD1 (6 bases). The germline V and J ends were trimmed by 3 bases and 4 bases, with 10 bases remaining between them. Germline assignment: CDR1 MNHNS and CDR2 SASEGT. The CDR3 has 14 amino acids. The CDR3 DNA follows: TGTGCCAGCAGTGACAGGGGAGTGGGAAACACCATATATTTT. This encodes CASSDRGVGNTIYF.

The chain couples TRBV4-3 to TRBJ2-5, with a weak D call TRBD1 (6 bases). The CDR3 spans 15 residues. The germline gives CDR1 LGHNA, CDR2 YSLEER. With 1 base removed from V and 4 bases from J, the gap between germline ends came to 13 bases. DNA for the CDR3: TGCGCCAGCAGCCAAGTCCCCCAGGGGAGAGAGACCCAGTACTTC. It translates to CASSQVPQGRETQYF.

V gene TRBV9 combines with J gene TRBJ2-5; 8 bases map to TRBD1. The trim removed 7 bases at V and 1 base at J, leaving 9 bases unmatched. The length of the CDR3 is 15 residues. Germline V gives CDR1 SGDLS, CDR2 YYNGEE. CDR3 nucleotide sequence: TGTGCCAGCCGCCTTGGGCAGGGGGCCCAAGAGACCCAGTACTTC. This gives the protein CASRLGQGAQETQYF.